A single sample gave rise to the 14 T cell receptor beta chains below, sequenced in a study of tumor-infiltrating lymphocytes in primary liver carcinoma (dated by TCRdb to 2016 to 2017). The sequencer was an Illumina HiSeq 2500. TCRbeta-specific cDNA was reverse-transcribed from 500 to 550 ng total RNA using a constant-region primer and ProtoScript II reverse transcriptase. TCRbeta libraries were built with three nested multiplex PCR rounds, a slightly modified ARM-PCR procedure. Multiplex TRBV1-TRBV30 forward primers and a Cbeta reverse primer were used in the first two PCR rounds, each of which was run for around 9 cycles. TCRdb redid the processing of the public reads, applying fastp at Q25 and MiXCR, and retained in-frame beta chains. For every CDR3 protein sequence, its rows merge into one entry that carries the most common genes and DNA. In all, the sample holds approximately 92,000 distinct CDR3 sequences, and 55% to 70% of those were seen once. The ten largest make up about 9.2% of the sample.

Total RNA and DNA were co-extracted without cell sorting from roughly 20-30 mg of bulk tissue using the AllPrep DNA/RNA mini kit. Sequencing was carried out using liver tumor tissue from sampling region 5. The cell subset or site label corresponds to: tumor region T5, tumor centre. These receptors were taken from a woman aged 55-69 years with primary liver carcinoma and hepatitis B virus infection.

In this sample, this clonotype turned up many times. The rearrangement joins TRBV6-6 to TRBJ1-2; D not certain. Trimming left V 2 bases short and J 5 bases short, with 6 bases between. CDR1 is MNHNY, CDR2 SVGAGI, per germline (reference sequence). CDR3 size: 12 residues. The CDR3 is CASSYRDYGYTF. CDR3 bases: TGTGCCAGCAGTTACAGGGATTATGGCTACACCTTC.

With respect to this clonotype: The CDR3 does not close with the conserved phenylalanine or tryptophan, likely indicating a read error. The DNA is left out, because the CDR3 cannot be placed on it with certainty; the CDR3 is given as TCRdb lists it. The CDR3 reads CASRTPNTGEPFY. The J gene is TRBJ2-2, the V gene TRBV19; TRBD2, the D gene given by the table, was not confirmed from the DNA. CDR1 is LNHDA, CDR2 SQIVND, per germline (reference sequence). The CDR3 is made up of 13 amino acids, end residues included.

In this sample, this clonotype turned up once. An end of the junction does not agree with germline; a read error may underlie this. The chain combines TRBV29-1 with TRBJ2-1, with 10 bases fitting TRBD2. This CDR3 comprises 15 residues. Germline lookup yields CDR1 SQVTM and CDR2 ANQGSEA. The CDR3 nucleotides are TGCAGCACTAGCGGGACGCCTAGCTCCTACAATGAGCAGTCCTTC. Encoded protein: CSTSGTPSSYNEQSF.

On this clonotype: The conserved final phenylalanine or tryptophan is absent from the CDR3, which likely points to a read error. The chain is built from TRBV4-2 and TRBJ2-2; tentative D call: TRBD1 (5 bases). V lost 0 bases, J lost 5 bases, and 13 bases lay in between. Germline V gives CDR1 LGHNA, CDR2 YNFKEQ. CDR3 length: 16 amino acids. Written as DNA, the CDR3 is TGTGCCAGCAGCCAAGAGGGTGGGGCGAGGACCGGGGAGCTGTTTCTT. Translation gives CASSQEGGARTGELFL.

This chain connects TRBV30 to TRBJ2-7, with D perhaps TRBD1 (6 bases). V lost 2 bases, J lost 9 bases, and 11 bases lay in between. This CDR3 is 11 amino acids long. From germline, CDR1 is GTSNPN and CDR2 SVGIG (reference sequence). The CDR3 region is CAWSMTGGQYF. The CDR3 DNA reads TGTGCCTGGAGTATGACAGGAGGGCAGTACTTC.

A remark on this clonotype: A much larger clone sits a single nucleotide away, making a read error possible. CDR3 protein: CASSTGDSPASGNTTYF. CDR3 nucleotides: TGTGCCAGCAGTACAGGGGACTCACCGGCGTCTGGAAACACCACATATTTT. The chain links TRBV6-6 to TRBJ1-3; 7 nucleotides match TRBD1. The CDR3 is made up of 17 amino acids. Germline-derived CDR1 and CDR2 are MNHNY and SVGAGI (reference sequence).

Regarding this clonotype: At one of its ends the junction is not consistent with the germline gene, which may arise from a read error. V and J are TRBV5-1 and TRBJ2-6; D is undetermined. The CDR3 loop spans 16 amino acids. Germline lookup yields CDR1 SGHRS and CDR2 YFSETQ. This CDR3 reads CASTLGLSGGANVLTF. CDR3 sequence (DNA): TGCGCTAGCACCTTGGGCCTGTCAGGAGGGGCCAACGTCCTGACTTTC.

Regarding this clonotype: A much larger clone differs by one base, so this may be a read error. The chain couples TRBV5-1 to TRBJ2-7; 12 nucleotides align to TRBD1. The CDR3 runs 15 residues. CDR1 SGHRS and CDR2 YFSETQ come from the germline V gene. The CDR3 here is CASSYGTGGLYGQYF. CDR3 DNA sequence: TGCGCCAGCAGCTATGGGACAGGGGGCTTATACGGGCAGTACTTC.

CDR3 DNA: TGTGCCAGCACGATATCCAGGACACCCCAAGGGATCCAATACTTC. Translation: CASTISRTPQGIQYF. The V and J genes are TRBV6-2 or TRBV6-3 and TRBJ2-5; D possibly corresponds to TRBD1 (5 bases). Trimming took 7 bases from V and 14 from J, leaving 29 bases between them. The CDR3 is 15 amino acids. Germline V gene sequence: CDR1 MNHEY, CDR2 SVGEGT.

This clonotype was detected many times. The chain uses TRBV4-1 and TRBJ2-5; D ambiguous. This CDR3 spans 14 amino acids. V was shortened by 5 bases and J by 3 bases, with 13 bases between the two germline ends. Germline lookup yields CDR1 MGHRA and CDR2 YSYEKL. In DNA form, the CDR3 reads TGCGCCAGCAGCTACGTCGGAGCAAAAGAGACCCAGTACTTC. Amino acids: CASSYVGAKETQYF.

The CDR3 DNA reads TGTGTCAACAGCTACGACGGGAGGACCTCGGGAAGCGAGCAGTACTTC. It is translated as CVNSYDGRTSGSEQYF. V gene TRBV11-2 combines with J gene TRBJ2-7; 7 bases map to TRBD2. There are 16 residues in the CDR3. Looked up from germline, CDR1 is SGHAT and CDR2 is FQNNGV. The whole variable domain, filled in from reference TRBV11-2 and TRBJ2-7, reads EAGVAQSPRYKIIEKRQSVAFWCNPISGHATLYWYQQILGQGPKLLIQFQNNGVVDDSQLPKDRFSAERLKGVDSTLKIQPAKLEDSAVYLCVNSYDGRTSGSEQYFGPGTRLTVT.

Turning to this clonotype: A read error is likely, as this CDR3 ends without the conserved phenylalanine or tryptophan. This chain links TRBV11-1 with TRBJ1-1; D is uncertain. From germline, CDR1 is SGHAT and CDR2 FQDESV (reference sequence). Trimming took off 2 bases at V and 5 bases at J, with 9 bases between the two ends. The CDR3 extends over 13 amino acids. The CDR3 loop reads CASSLSPVTEAFL. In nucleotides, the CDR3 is TGTGCCAGCAGCTTATCTCCGGTGACTGAAGCTTTCCTT.

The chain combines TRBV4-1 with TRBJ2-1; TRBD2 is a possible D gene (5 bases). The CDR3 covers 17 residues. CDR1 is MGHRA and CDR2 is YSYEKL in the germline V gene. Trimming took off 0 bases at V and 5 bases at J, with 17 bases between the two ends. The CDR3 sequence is CASSQEPRGKADNEQFF. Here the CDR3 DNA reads TGCGCCAGCAGCCAAGAACCCAGAGGGAAGGCGGACAATGAGCAGTTCTTC.

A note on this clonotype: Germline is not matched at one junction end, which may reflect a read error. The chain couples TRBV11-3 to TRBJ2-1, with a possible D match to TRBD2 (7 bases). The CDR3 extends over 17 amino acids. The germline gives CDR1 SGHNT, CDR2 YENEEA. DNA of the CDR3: TGTGCCAGCAGGTCCCGGGGGGCGCGGACCATGGGCAATGGGCAGCTCTTC. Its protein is CASRSRGARTMGNGQLF. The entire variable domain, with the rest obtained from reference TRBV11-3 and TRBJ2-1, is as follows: EAGVVQSPRYKIIEKKQPVAFWCNPISGHNTLYWYLQNLGQGPELLIRYENEEAVDDSQLPKDRFSAERLKGVDSTLKIQPAELGDSAVYLCASRSRGARTMGNGQLFGPGTRLTVL.